Presented here are 22 T cell receptor beta chains from one specimen sequenced in a study of regulatory T cells in long-lasting Graves disease. Arm-PCR of CDR3 regions and iRepertoire HTBI primers were the basis on which TCR beta libraries were built. From the multiplex PCR reads, TCRdb called clonotypes with MiXCR, one entry per CDR3 protein. The table lists approximately 440,000 distinct CDR3 sequences, around a quarter of them singletons. The sample's time point: persistent/refractory GD, antithyroid drugs over 5 years with positive TRAb. Generation of the TCR library employed RNA extracted from PBMCs. Sample: peripheral blood mononuclear cells (PBMCs), taken when the disease was refractory, from a patient treated with antithyroid drugs. Every receptor here comes from a female donor with Graves disease.

This clonotype was seen ten or more times. The rearrangement uses TRBV20-1 and TRBJ1-4; 7 bases agree with TRBD1. This CDR3 spans 13 amino acids. Germline V gene data show CDR1 as DFQATT and CDR2 as SNEGSKA (reference sequence). Losses at the gene ends were 1 base for V and 7 bases for J; bases not matched to a gene: 3. The CDR3 DNA reads TGCAGTGCTAGAGGACAGGGCAGTGAAAAACTGTTTTTT. Residues: CSARGQGSEKLFF.

This clonotype has just a few counts. The chain couples TRBV28 to TRBJ1-6; D call uncertain. The V end was cut by 2 bases, the J end by 7 bases, with 12 bases between. The CDR3 has 15 residues. CDR1 and CDR2 from the germline V gene are MDHEN and SYDVKM. CDR3 protein: CASSLPLSANSPLHF. The CDR3 nucleotides are TGTGCCAGCAGTTTACCCCTTTCGGCGAATTCACCCCTCCACTTT.

V and J are TRBV7-2 and TRBJ2-7; possibly TRBD1 for D (5 bases). The CDR3 runs 14 residues. Trimming removed 4 bases at V and 4 bases at J, with 14 bases between. Per germline, CDR1 SGHTA and CDR2 FQGNSA. The CDR3 here is CASSSRRGAYEQYF. The CDR3 nucleotides are TGTGCCAGCAGCTCACGAAGGGGCGCATACGAGCAGTACTTC.

Regarding this clonotype: This likely stems from a read error, as it lies one base from a far larger clone. V usage is TRBV3-1 and J usage is TRBJ1-2; D unclear. Germline V gene sequence: CDR1 LGHDT, CDR2 YNNKEL (reference sequence). The CDR3 extends over 11 amino acids. The CDR3 reads CANSQSYGYTF. CDR3 coding DNA: TGTGCCAACAGCCAAAGCTATGGCTACACCTTC.

The sample holds a few counts of this clonotype. The J gene is TRBJ1-1, the V gene TRBV13; maybe TRBD1 (6 bases). Germline lookup yields CDR1 PRHDT and CDR2 FYEKMQ (reference sequence). CDR3 length equals 16 residues. Trimming stripped 4 bases from V and 1 base from J, with 16 bases between. The CDR3 sequence is CASSSRGGAANTEAFF. For the CDR3, the DNA is TGTGCCAGCAGCTCCCGGGGGGGGGCGGCGAACACTGAAGCTTTCTTT.

This clonotype was counted many times. The rearrangement uses TRBV20-1 and TRBJ2-7, with a weak D call TRBD2 (5 bases). The length of the CDR3 is 13 residues. Trimming took off 0 bases at V and 3 bases at J, with 9 bases between the two ends. Germline CDR1 and CDR2: DFQATT and SNEGSKA (reference sequence). The CDR3 DNA is TGCAGTGCTAGAGAGTCACGGGACTACGAGCAGTACTTC. Its protein product is CSARESRDYEQYF.

Many counts were recorded for this clonotype. This chain links TRBV28 with TRBJ2-5, with 12 bases identical to TRBD2. Germline trimming cut 8 bases from V and 5 bases from J; bases unmatched to any gene: 6. This CDR3 is built from 14 residues. CDR1 is MDHEN, CDR2 SYDVKM, per germline. The CDR3 sequence is CASSGLAGKETQYF. The CDR3 DNA is TGTGCCAGCTCTGGACTAGCGGGAAAGGAGACCCAGTACTTC.

The sample holds many counts of this clonotype. This rearrangement joins TRBV30 to TRBJ1-2, with a weak D call TRBD1 (5 bases). V shed 7 bases and J shed 8 bases, with 20 bases lying between them. The CDR3 runs 13 residues. Germline CDR1 is GTSNPN and CDR2 is SVGIG (reference sequence). This CDR3 reads CASRQGLDVGYTF. DNA for the CDR3: TGTGCCTCCCGTCAGGGTTTAGACGTCGGCTACACCTTC.

This clonotype has only a few counts. Written as DNA, the CDR3 is TGTGCCAGCAGTCCCCAAACGATGAAACTGTTTTTT. Amino acid sequence: CASSPQTMKLFF. The chain uses TRBV28 and TRBJ1-4; D gene uncertain. V was shortened by 5 bases and J by 11 bases, with 12 bases between the two germline ends. Germline assignment: CDR1 MDHEN and CDR2 SYDVKM. CDR3 size: 12 residues.

In regard to this clonotype: Compared with germline, one end of the junction differs, possibly owing to a read error. V and J are TRBV29-1 and TRBJ1-1; 7 bases map to TRBD1. Germline CDR1 reads SQVTM; CDR2 reads ANQGSEA. This CDR3 spans 14 amino acids. The CDR3 DNA is TGCAGCGCTGTACTAATAGGGGGCTCGGGTGAAGCTTCCTTT. This sequence encodes CSAVLIGGSGEASF. The full variable domain, its missing parts supplied by reference TRBV29-1 and TRBJ1-1, is SAVISQKPSRDICQRGTSLTIQCQVDSQVTMMFWYRQQPGQSLTLIATANQGSEATYESGFVIDKFPISRPNLTFSTLTVSNMSPEDSSIYLCSAVLIGGSGEASFGQGTRLTVV.

V is TRBV12-3 or TRBV12-4 and J is TRBJ2-2; 7 positions match TRBD1. The CDR3 has 14 residues. After removal of 6 bases from V and 4 bases from J, the junction contained 5 bases not matched to a gene. The CDR3 sequence is CASRSGTATGELFF. The CDR3 coding sequence is TGTGCCAGCAGATCCGGGACAGCCACCGGGGAGCTGTTTTTT.

This clonotype was detected only a few times. The chain combines TRBV15 with TRBJ2-5; D is possibly TRBD1 (5 bases). Germline CDR1 is LNHNV and CDR2 is YYDKDF (reference sequence). The CDR3 has 13 amino acids. V lost 1 base and J lost 5, with 8 bases in between. CDR3 sequence reads: CATSRARVETQYF. The CDR3, as DNA: TGTGCCACCAGCAGAGCCAGGGTGGAGACCCAGTACTTC. Full variable domain (remainder filled in from reference TRBV15 and TRBJ2-5): DAMVIQNPRYQVTQFGKPVTLSCSQTLNHNVMYWYQQKSSQAPKLLFHYYDKDFNNEADTPDNFQSRRPNTSFCFLDIRSPGLGDTAMYLCATSRARVETQYFGPGTRLLVL.

This clonotype has ten or more counts. J is TRBJ1-2 and V is TRBV28; 8 nucleotides align to TRBD1. V lost 6 bases and J lost 0; bases outside the gene matches: 6. In germline, CDR1 is MDHEN, CDR2 SYDVKM. This CDR3 is built from 15 residues. DNA for the CDR3: TGTGCCAGCAGATCCGACAGGGGCGCTAACTATGGCTACACCTTC. It codes for CASRSDRGANYGYTF.

This clonotype showed up many times. The gene calls are TRBV11-1 and TRBJ1-1, with 10 positions matching TRBD1. The germline CDR1 and CDR2 sequences are SGHAT and FQDESV (reference sequence). With 7 bases clipped from V and 1 base from J, the junction kept 6 bases outside the gene matches. CDR3 size: 15 residues. The CDR3 sequence: CASNRQGATNTEAFF. CDR3 bases: TGTGCCAGCAACAGACAGGGGGCGACGAACACTGAAGCTTTCTTT. Together with reference TRBV11-1 and TRBJ1-1, the CDR3 gives the full variable domain: EAEVAQSPRYKITEKSQAVAFWCDPISGHATLYWYRQILGQGPELLVQFQDESVVDDSQLPKDRFSAERLKGVDSTLKIQPAELGDSAMYLCASNRQGATNTEAFFGQGTRLTVV.

The chain has TRBV28 and TRBJ2-1; 12 nucleotides align to TRBD1. Germline V gives CDR1 MDHEN, CDR2 SYDVKM. V shed 4 bases, J shed 8 bases, and the junction held 9 bases outside the gene matches. The CDR3 loop spans 16 amino acids. The CDR3 DNA reads TGTGCCAGCAGTTCACCCGGGACAGGGGGCTTAGATGAGCAGTTCTTC. It encodes CASSSPGTGGLDEQFF.

This clonotype was picked up many times. The chain couples TRBV20-1 to TRBJ1-5, with D uncertain. The germline V and J ends were trimmed by 3 bases and 3 bases, with 12 bases remaining between them. This CDR3 region has 14 residues. Germline V CDR1 and CDR2: DFQATT, SNEGSKA (reference sequence). The CDR3 protein is CSARPASINQPQHF. Here the CDR3 DNA reads TGCAGTGCTAGGCCGGCCAGCATCAATCAGCCCCAGCATTTT.

The chain uses TRBV24-1 and TRBJ1-5, with D hard to call. Trimming removed 9 bases at V and 9 bases at J, with 11 bases between. This CDR3 comprises 11 residues. The germline V gene encodes CDR1 KGHDR and CDR2 SFDVKD. The CDR3 bases are TGTGCCACCGGACCGCTAGGGCCCCAGCATTTT. Its protein is CATGPLGPQHF.

The table lists this clonotype with a few counts. The gene calls are TRBV19 and TRBJ1-5; D remains unclear. The length of the CDR3 is 15 residues. CDR1 and CDR2 (germline): LNHDA, SQIVND (reference sequence). Trimming removed 3 bases at V and 0 bases at J, with 9 bases between. The CDR3 DNA is TGTGCCAGTAGTATTACGCCTTATAGCAATCAGCCCCAGCATTTT. Residues: CASSITPYSNQPQHF.

The chain couples TRBV7-3 to TRBJ2-7; 16 positions agree with TRBD2. Germline CDR1 is SGHTA and CDR2 is FQGTGA. The J segment lost 5 bases and the V segment lost 4 bases, leaving 5 bases of the junction unmatched. The CDR3 is 16 amino acids. The CDR3 nucleotides are TGTGCCAGCAGCTCGGGACTAGCGGGAGGGCAGGACGAGCAGTACTTC. Translated: CASSSGLAGGQDEQYF.

The chain couples TRBV7-9 to TRBJ2-5; 7 nucleotides match TRBD1. The V segment lost 5 bases and the J segment 2 bases; nucleotides outside the gene matches: 5. CDR3 length: 14 residues. Germline-derived CDR1 and CDR2 are SEHNR and FQNEAQ (reference sequence). Here the CDR3 DNA reads TGTGCCAGCAGCGTGGACAGGCCGCAAGAGACCCAGTACTTC. It translates to CASSVDRPQETQYF. The variable domain in full, completed from reference TRBV7-9 and TRBJ2-5, reads DTGVSQNPRHKITKRGQNVTFRCDPISEHNRLYWYRQTLGQGPEFLTYFQNEAQLEKSRLLSDRFSAERPKGSFSTLEIQRTEQGDSAMYLCASSVDRPQETQYFGPGTRLLVL.

This clonotype was seen repeatedly, ten times or more. The gene calls are TRBV28 and TRBJ1-1; TRBD1 is a possible D gene (5 bases). Trimming stripped 6 bases from V and 4 bases from J, with 9 bases between. CDR1 and CDR2 from the germline V gene are MDHEN and SYDVKM. The CDR3 extends over 12 amino acids. For the CDR3, the DNA is TGTGCCAGCAGATGGGGGGTCACTGAAGCTTTCTTT. As protein: CASRWGVTEAFF.

The chain uses TRBV10-3 and TRBJ2-3; 8 nucleotides line up with TRBD1. The trim removed 4 bases at V and 1 base at J, leaving 4 bases unmatched. The length of the CDR3 is 15 residues. CDR1 and CDR2 from the germline V gene are ENHRY and SYGVKD. CDR3 nucleotide sequence: TGTGCCATCAGTGCACCGGGACAGGGCACAGATACGCAGTATTTT. As protein: CAISAPGQGTDTQYF.